This TCR beta chain was recovered during a study of T cell responses to AZD1222 COVID-19 vaccine. Study observations and caveats: Just five or six AZD1222 recipients were seropositive at baseline.

Using immunoSEQ multiplex PCR, the repertoire was profiled, and TCRdb retains in-frame clones only, with some absent. The table lists about 50,000 clones, 70% to 90% of them singletons. This clone has a handful of counts. The antigen is undetermined. The sequences come from peripheral blood, collected on day 0 of AZD1222 vaccination. This clonotype was sampled from an adult in good health.

Written as DNA, the CDR3 is TGTGCCAGCAGCTGGGAGACAGGGGCCTATCAGCAGTACTTC. Amino acid sequence: CASSWETGAYQQYF. The chain is built from TRBV7-9 and TRBJ2-7, with 8 bases that match TRBD1. V was clipped by 4 bases and J by 8 bases; unmatched bases: 10. Per germline, CDR1 SEHNR and CDR2 FQNEAQ (reference sequence). The CDR3 contains 14 residues.